These 6 T cell receptor beta chains originate from one sample sequenced in a study of blood T cell repertoires in COVID-19 (dated by TCRdb to the early 2020s). The library was generated by the immunoSEQ multiplex PCR assay. The clones in this table, taken by TCRdb from immuneACCESS, are in-frame only. Not every clone is retained; where verified, under half of the shortfall comes from an unresolved V gene, and the cause of the rest is unknown. This sample gives some 700,000 clones in total; approximately 90% of them show up just once. Clones ranked in the top ten supply over 0.2% of the sample. The sample consisted of peripheral blood. Every receptor here comes from a woman between 18 and 29 years old with acute or convalescent COVID-19.

V usage is TRBV6-6 and J usage is TRBJ1-2; D not resolved. Between the trimmed V and J ends, which lost 5 bases and 3 bases, there was a span of 22 bases. CDR1 is MNHNY and CDR2 is SVGAGI in the germline V gene (reference sequence). This CDR3 comprises 17 residues. CDR3 nucleotide sequence: TGTGCCAGCAGTCACGGGTCCCGGTGGTCGATAGACTATGGCTACACCTTC. Translation: CASSHGSRWSIDYGYTF.

The gene calls are TRBV18 and TRBJ2-1, with a weak D call TRBD2 (5 bases). The germline gives CDR1 KGHSH, CDR2 LQKENI. The CDR3 contains 13 residues. Between the trimmed V and J ends, which lost 3 bases and 4 bases, there was a span of 7 bases. This chain's CDR3 is CASSPGGYNEQFF. CDR3 nucleotide sequence: TGTGCCAGCTCACCTGGAGGTTACAATGAGCAGTTCTTC.

The chain recombines TRBV7-8 with TRBJ2-7; TRBD2 matches at 9 bases. CDR3 length: 16 residues. V dropped 4 bases and J dropped 0; count of bases not matched to a gene: 7. Germline CDR1 and CDR2: SGHVS and FQNEAQ. The chain's CDR3 is CASSSPIAGASYEQYF. CDR3 DNA: TGTGCCAGCAGCTCACCTATAGCGGGGGCCTCCTACGAGCAGTACTTC.

The rearrangement links TRBV5-1 to TRBJ2-1, with D hard to call. The V end was cut by 5 bases, the J end by 2 bases, with 14 bases between. The germline gives CDR1 SGHRS, CDR2 YFSETQ. The CDR3 runs 15 residues. CDR3 in amino acids: CASRLMSGAYNEQFF. CDR3 coding DNA: TGCGCCAGCAGATTGATGTCAGGCGCCTACAATGAGCAGTTCTTC. Variable domain in full (rest from reference TRBV5-1 and TRBJ2-1): KAGVTQTPRYLIKTRGQQVTLSCSPISGHRSVSWYQQTPGQGLQFLFEYFSETQRNKGNFPGRFSGRQFSNSRSEMNVSTLELGDSALYLCASRLMSGAYNEQFFGPGTRLTVL.

V is TRBV7-2 and J is TRBJ1-1; D is uncertain. Trimming took 1 base from V and 0 from J, leaving 12 bases between them. The CDR3 sequence is 16 residues long. Germline assignment: CDR1 SGHTA and CDR2 FQGNSA. The CDR3: CASSLGGVYMNTEAFF. Written as DNA, the CDR3 is TGTGCCAGCAGCTTAGGAGGAGTTTACATGAACACTGAAGCTTTCTTT.

The chain uses TRBV18 and TRBJ1-3; the D gene is possibly TRBD1 (6 bases). CDR3 size: 15 residues. Trimming cost V 3 bases and J 1 base, with 10 bases left between them. CDR1 is KGHSH, CDR2 LQKENI, per germline. The CDR3 DNA reads TGTGCCAGCTCACCCGCGGGGGCATCTGGAAACACCATATATTTT. Residues: CASSPAGASGNTIYF.